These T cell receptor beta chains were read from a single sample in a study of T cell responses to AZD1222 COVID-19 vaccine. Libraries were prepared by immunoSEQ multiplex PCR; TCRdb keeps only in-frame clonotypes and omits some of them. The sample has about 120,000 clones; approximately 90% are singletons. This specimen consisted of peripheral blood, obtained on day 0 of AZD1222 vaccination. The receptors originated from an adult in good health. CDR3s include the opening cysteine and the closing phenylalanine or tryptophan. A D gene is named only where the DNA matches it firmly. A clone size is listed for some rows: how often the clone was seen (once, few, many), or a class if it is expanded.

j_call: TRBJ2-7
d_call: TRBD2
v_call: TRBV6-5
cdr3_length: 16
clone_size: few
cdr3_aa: CASSYSGLAGTYEQYF
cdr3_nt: TGTGCCAGCAGTTACTCCGGACTAGCGGGGACCTACGAGCAGTACTTC

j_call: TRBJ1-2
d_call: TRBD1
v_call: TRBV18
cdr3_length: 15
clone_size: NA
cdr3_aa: CASSASTGVNRGYTF
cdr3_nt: TGTGCCAGCTCGGCGTCGACAGGGGTCAATCGTGGCTACACCTTC

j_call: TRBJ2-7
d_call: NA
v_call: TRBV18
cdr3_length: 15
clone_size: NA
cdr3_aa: CASSPPGRGSYEQYF
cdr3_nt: TGTGCCAGCTCACCACCCGGCAGGGGCTCCTACGAGCAGTACTTC

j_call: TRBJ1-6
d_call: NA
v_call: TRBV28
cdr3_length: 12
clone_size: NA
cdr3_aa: CASSSANSPLHF
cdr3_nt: TGTGCCAGCAGCTCAGCTAATTCACCCCTCCACTTT

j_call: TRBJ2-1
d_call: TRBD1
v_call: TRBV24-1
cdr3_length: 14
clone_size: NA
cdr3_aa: CATSEPTGVNEQFF
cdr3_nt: TGTGCCACCAGTGAGCCGACAGGGGTCAATGAGCAGTTCTTC

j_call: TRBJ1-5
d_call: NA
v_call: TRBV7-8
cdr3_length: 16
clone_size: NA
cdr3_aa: CASSNPSGVRNQPQHF
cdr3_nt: TGTGCCAGCAGCAACCCTAGTGGGGTACGGAATCAGCCCCAGCATTTT

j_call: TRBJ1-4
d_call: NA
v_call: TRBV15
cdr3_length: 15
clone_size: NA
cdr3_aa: CATSRAGQSFEKLFF
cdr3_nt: TGTGCCACCAGCAGAGCCGGACAGTCCTTTGAAAAACTGTTTTTT

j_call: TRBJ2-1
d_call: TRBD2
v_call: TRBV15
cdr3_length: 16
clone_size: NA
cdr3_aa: CATSSPLAGLYNEQFF
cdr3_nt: TGTGCCACCAGCAGCCCCCTAGCGGGACTCTACAATGAGCAGTTCTTC

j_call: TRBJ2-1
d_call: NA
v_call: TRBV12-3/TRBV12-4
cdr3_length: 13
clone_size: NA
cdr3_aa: CASSDGLGLGQFF
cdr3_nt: TGTGCCAGCAGTGACGGTCTAGGCCTAGGGCAGTTCTTC

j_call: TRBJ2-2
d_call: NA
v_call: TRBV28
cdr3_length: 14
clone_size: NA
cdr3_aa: CASKWAISTGELFF
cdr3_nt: TGTGCCAGCAAGTGGGCCATCTCCACCGGGGAGCTGTTTTTT

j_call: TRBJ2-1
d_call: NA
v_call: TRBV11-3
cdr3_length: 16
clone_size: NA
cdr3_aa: CASSLSGLARDNEQFF
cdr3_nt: TGTGCCAGCAGCTTATCTGGCCTAGCGCGAGACAATGAGCAGTTCTTC

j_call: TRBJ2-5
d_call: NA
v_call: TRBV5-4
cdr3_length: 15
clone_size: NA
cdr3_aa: CASSRPGPNAETQYF
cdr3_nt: TGTGCCAGCAGCAGGCCGGGACCCAATGCAGAGACCCAGTACTTC

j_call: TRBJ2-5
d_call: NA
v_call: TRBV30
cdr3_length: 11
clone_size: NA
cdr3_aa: CAWSGPWTQYF
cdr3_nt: TGTGCCTGGAGCGGGCCATGGACCCAGTACTTC

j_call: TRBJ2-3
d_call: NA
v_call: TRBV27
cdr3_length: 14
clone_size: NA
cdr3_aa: CASSPIKYTDTQYF
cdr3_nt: TGTGCCAGCAGCCCTATCAAATACACAGATACGCAGTATTTT

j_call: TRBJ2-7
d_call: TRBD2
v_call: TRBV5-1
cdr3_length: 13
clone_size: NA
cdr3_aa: CASSWAGEDEQYF
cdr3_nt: TGCGCCAGCAGCTGGGCGGGAGAGGACGAGCAGTACTTC

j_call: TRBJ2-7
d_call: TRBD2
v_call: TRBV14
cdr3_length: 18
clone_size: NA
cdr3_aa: CASSQDGTSGRAVHEQYF
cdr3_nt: TGTGCCAGCAGCCAAGATGGGACTAGCGGGAGGGCCGTCCACGAGCAGTACTTC

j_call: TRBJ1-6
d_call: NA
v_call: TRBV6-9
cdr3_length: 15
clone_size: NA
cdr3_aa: CASSFQQIGRSPLHF
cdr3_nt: TGTGCCAGCAGTTTCCAACAGATCGGGAGGTCACCCCTCCACTTT

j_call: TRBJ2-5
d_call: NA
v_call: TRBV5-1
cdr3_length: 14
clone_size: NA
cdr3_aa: CASSPGSDRETQYF
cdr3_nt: TGCGCCAGCAGCCCCGGGTCTGATCGGGAGACCCAGTACTTC

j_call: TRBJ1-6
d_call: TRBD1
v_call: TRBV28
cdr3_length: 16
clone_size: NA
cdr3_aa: CASRLTGTGYNSPLHF
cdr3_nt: TGTGCCAGCAGACTCACCGGGACAGGGTATAATTCACCCCTCCACTTT

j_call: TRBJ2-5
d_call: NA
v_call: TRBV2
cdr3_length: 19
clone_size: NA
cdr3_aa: CASSEAGQGSGASQETQYF
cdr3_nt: TGTGCCAGCAGTGAAGCGGGCCAGGGCTCGGGGGCATCACAAGAGACCCAGTACTTC

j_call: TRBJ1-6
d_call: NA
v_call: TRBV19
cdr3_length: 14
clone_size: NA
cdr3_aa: CASSLGRSHSPLHF
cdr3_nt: TGTGCCAGTAGTCTGGGCAGGAGCCATTCACCCCTCCACTTT

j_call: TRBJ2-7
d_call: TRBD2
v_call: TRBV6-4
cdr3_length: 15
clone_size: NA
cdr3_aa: CASSETLLAGGEQYF
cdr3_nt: TGTGCCAGCAGCGAGACATTACTAGCGGGCGGCGAGCAGTACTTC

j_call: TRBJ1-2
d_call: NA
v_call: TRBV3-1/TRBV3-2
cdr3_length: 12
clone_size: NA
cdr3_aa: CASSLGNYGYTF
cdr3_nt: TGTGCCAGCAGCCTGGGGAACTATGGCTACACCTTC